This T cell receptor beta chain appears in the sequencing data of a study of blood T cell repertoires in COVID-19. Study-wide background: From the United States, Italy and Spain came samples of acute and convalescent COVID-19.

The CDR3 spans 13 residues. Trimming took off 6 bases at V and 6 bases at J, with 14 bases between the two ends. In germline, CDR1 is SGHTA, CDR2 FQGNSA. Generated by immunoSEQ multiplex PCR, the TCRdb table keeps only in-frame clones and is missing some. The table has about 190,000 clones, around nine tenths seen once. The sequenced sample consisted of peripheral blood. V and J are TRBV7-2 and TRBJ1-2, with D perhaps TRBD1 (5 bases). The sequence came from a man aged 25-45 years with acute or convalescent COVID-19. The CDR3, as DNA: TGTGCCAGCAGGAGGGGACCGGGGGATGGCTACACCTTC. Protein sequence: CASRRGPGDGYTF.